Listed below are T cell receptor beta chains from one sample, sequenced in a study of blood T cells in healthy people across ages. TCRdb analysed the 5' RACE reads with MiXCR anew, one entry per CDR3 protein. The sample shows some 700,000 distinct CDR3 sequences, roughly 47% of them seen only once. The sequenced sample consisted of blood. Source of these receptors: a woman aged 55-69 years in good health. Each CDR3 is given with its conserved first and last residue. The D gene is left open where the match is weak.

>TRBJ2-2|TRBV28|TRBD1
CASRTGTGWNGELFF
>TRBJ2-2|TRBV9|TRBD1
CASSHRQGLDTGELFF
>.|TRBV6-2/TRBV6-3|.
CASSYNTGSSYNEQYF
>TRBJ1-1|TRBV4-1|.
CASSQEAAVTEAFF
>TRBJ2-1|TRBV6-2/TRBV6-3|TRBD2
CASVKSGRANNEQFF
>TRBJ1-2|TRBV7-2|TRBD1
CASSFTGTGGGGYTF
>TRBJ2-7|TRBV6-5|.
CASSQADSTYEQYF
>TRBJ2-4|TRBV6-2/TRBV6-3|TRBD1
CASIQPGQGRNIQYF
>TRBJ1-2|TRBV28|TRBD1
CASSPGQGVAGYTF
>TRBJ2-7|TRBV29-1|.
CSFTISGEQNF